The entry that follows covers one T cell receptor beta chain sequence. TCRdb keeps only in-frame clones here, not all; method: immunoSEQ multiplex PCR. In the table there are roughly 25,000 clones, 65% to 85% of which are singletons. This CDR3 has 13 residues. Trimming took 6 bases from V and 5 from J, leaving 11 bases between them. This entry belongs to a study of preoperative IRX-2 immunotherapy in early breast cancer. The treatment denotes: preoperative locoregional IRX-2 cytokine immunotherapy. Samples came from a phase Ib trial of preoperative locoregional IRX-2 cytokine immunotherapy. V is TRBV23-1 and J is TRBJ1-5, with no clear D. TRBV23-1 is classed as an ORF, of uncertain function. The sequence came from a human donor with breast cancer. This specimen consisted of lymph node tissue, obtained before IRX-2 immunotherapy. CDR3 region: CASSQDRYQPQHF. Written as DNA, the CDR3 is TGCGCCAGCAGCCAAGATCGCTATCAGCCCCAGCATTTT.